The sequence of this T cell receptor beta chain was determined in a study of shared clonotypes between healthy human individuals (dated by TCRdb to the early 2020s). Describing the broader study: Three men and a couple of women, aged 18 to 49 years, made up the cohort. For each donor, CD4 naive and CD4 memory were each given three plates, CD8 naive was given two plates, and CD8 memory was given one plate. To increase sequencing depth and limit assay-specific biases, TCR repertoire library preparation and sequencing were carried out by different laboratories using diverse techniques. Between about 0.94 and 10 billion PBMCs per donor were obtained by leukapheresis. To estimate repertoire size and how much clonotypes are shared between individuals, the study performed deep sequencing of blood TCR repertoires from a handful of healthy adults. Study-level results and caveats: Pairwise subsampling led to the expectation that sequencing depth would affect the degree of clonotype sharing among donors. Only blood was sampled, and tissue TCR repertoires likely differ from those in blood. Larger estimated clonotype richness was generally found for naive subsets than for memory subsets. Because the study included only a small number of donors, the genetic and exposure-history diversity represented was limited. Incomplete sequencing was indicated by rarefaction of sorted-subset datasets, despite the large sequencing depth. Compared with non-shared clonotypes, the clonotypes found in all four sorted-subset donors had higher generation probabilities. Across a handful of donors, roughly 5% of naive CD4, roughly 3.4% of naive CD8, roughly 2.2% of memory CD4, and approximately 0.4% of memory CD8 clonotypes were shared.

Points on this clone: The target of this receptor is not known. No much larger clone exists at a distance of one base, and base qualities are not known.

TCR CDR3 regions were amplified from genomic DNA by multiplex PCR using the deep immunoSEQ assay. For each cell subset, the extracted genomic DNA was distributed evenly across all wells of several immunoSEQ 96-well plates, and each plate served as one replicate. For sorted subsets, approximately 190 ng genomic DNA, equal to approximately 30,000 T cell genomes, was loaded into each replicate PCR. Purified libraries were quantified with a Qubit 3.0 fluorometer, sized on a Bioanalyzer 2100, and re-quantified with the KAPA Library Quantification kit. A separate single-read 150-cycle Illumina NextSeq 550 flow cell was used to sequence each immunoSEQ 96-well plate. The original methods were these. Because the immunoSEQ output held only junctional sequences and lacked quality scores, the filtering could not match the filtering applied to full-length reads. To assign V/J genes and CDR3, sequences were annotated using PyIR, a Python wrapper for IgBLAST v1.9, with IMGT germline references. Reads were removed for weak V/J assignments (E-value above 1e-6), missing CDR3, stop codons, out-of-frame junctions, or ambiguous translated residues. V3J clonotypes were defined as sequences sharing an identical inferred V gene, J gene, and CDR3 amino acid sequence. The percentage overlap between two repertoires was calculated by dividing the number of shared unique clonotypes by the size of the smaller repertoire. Richness of each repertoire was evaluated using RTK rarefaction, the Chao1 estimator, and Recon v2.1 estimates of unobserved clonotypes. Generation probabilities were computed with OLGA for all TCRbeta clonotypes obtained by the gDNA method from several donors. In TCRdb, the immuneACCESS table is reduced to in-frame sequences with V and J assigned. These tables do not hold every clone; where another copy was compared, an unresolved V gene accounts for under half, and the others remain unexplained. V, J and clone size are those of that table, while D and trimming were read from the DNA. This sample is represented by almost 700,000 clones; about 92% of them were singletons. The ten largest clonotypes hold approximately 22% of the sample.

V is cut by 8 bases and J by 1 base, and the space between the germline ends is 18 bases. The CDR3 sequence holds 15 residues, the cysteine and phenylalanine included. Only the CDR3 portion is preserved as DNA: 45 bases, with reading frame beginning at the first base. From the germline V gene (reference sequence), CDR1 is LNHNV and CDR2 is YYDKDF. CD8 naive samples consisted of CD45RO-negative cells that were positively selected for CCR7, yielding a CD45RA+CCR7+ population without TemRA cells. The donors were healthy, HIV-negative adults who had no recently reported acute infections or vaccinations. Only Caucasian adults living in Nashville, Tennessee, USA were represented among the donors. Blood was collected by leukapheresis, and PBMCs were isolated by Ficoll-Histopaque density gradient centrifugation and then cryopreserved in liquid nitrogen vapor phase. Purity and quantity of every magnetically sorted T cell population were checked by analytical flow cytometry. From each sorted fraction, genomic DNA was isolated and quantified by UV absorbance on a Nanodrop 2000c.

Sequencing input: naive CD8+ T cells sorted from blood. Per the publication, the cell subset or site label means: CD45RA+CCR7+. The chain couples TRBV15 to TRBJ2-7; too little of a D gene remains to name it. The receptor comes from a man aged 25 to 45 in good health. The base sequence is TGTGCCACCTCGGAAGCACCCCTTAGATCCTACGAGCAGTACTTC. Translated, it gives CATSEAPLRSYEQYF.